Shown below are 6 T cell receptor beta chains from a single sample sequenced in a study of shared clonotypes between healthy human individuals. The table came from immunoSEQ multiplex PCR; TCRdb's copy has only in-frame clones and leaves some out. The profile covers some 2,400,000 clones, with approximately 95% appearing a single time and about 0.13% taken by the ten largest. Sample: naive CD4+ T cells sorted from blood. Stated subset: CD45RA+ positively selected. These receptors all stem from a man aged 18-30 years in good health.

The chain employs TRBV7-2 and TRBJ1-3, with a tentative D call TRBD1 (5 bases). The CDR3 consists of 15 residues. The germline V gene encodes CDR1 SGHTA and CDR2 FQGNSA. The V and J ends lost 8 bases and 0 bases respectively, with 14 bases between them. The CDR3 coding sequence is TGTGCCAGCGGGAGAGACAGCCTCTCTGGAAACACCATATATTTT. Its translation: CASGRDSLSGNTIYF.

This clone has just a few counts. The sample has other DNA sequences that encode this CDR3 too. This chain uses TRBV19 with TRBJ1-5; 9 nucleotides align to TRBD1. V gave up 4 bases and J gave up 5 bases; unmatched junction bases: 3. The length of the CDR3 is 14 residues. Germline loops: CDR1 LNHDA, CDR2 SQIVND (reference sequence). This CDR3 reads CASSTRTGDQPQHF. The DNA for the CDR3 is TGTGCCAGTAGTACTCGGACAGGGGATCAGCCCCAGCATTTT.

This rearrangement joins TRBV30 to TRBJ2-2, with unresolved D. V was clipped by 1 base and J by 8 bases, with 11 bases between them. This CDR3 comprises 13 residues. From germline, CDR1 is GTSNPN and CDR2 SVGIG (reference sequence). The CDR3 region is CAWSGVRKGELFF. The DNA for the CDR3 is TGTGCCTGGAGTGGGGTCAGGAAAGGGGAGCTGTTTTTT.

The V and J genes are TRBV28 and TRBJ2-4; maybe TRBD1 (6 bases). CDR3 length: 16 amino acids. Germline CDR1 reads MDHEN; CDR2 reads SYDVKM. Trimming cost V 4 bases and J 0 bases, with 13 bases left between them. The CDR3 nucleotides are TGTGCCAGCAGTTCCGGACAGTACCTAGCCAAAAACATTCAGTACTTC. This translates into CASSSGQYLAKNIQYF. The whole variable domain, remainder taken from reference TRBV28 and TRBJ2-4, is DVKVTQSSRYLVKRTGEKVFLECVQDMDHENMFWYRQDPGLGLRLIYFSYDVKMKEKGDIPEGYSVSREKKERFSLILESASTNQTSMYLCASSSGQYLAKNIQYFGAGTRLSVL.

The CDR3 spells CASSLQGQDPTGELFF. The CDR3 nucleotides read TGTGCCAGCAGCTTGCAGGGACAGGACCCCACCGGGGAGCTGTTTTTT. The chain is built from TRBV5-4 and TRBJ2-2, with 8 bases lining up with TRBD1. The CDR3 spans 16 residues. V lost 1 base and J lost 4; bases outside the gene matches: 6. Germline values: CDR1 SGHNT, CDR2 YYREEE (reference sequence).

V is TRBV18 and J is TRBJ2-7; 8 bases agree with TRBD2. Germline lookup yields CDR1 KGHSH and CDR2 LQKENI. CDR3 length equals 16 residues. The trim removed 0 bases at V and 3 bases at J, leaving 7 bases unmatched. CDR3 in DNA: TGTGCCAGCTCACCACCGTCGGGAGGGCCTGTCTACGAGCAGTACTTC. Amino acids: CASSPPSGGPVYEQYF. Drawing the rest from reference TRBV18 and TRBJ2-7, the complete variable domain is NAGVMQNPRHLVRRRGQEARLRCSPMKGHSHVYWYRQLPEEGLKFMVYLQKENIIDESGMPKERFSAEFPKEGPSILRIQQVVRGDSAAYFCASSPPSGGPVYEQYFGPGTRLTVT.